These 14 T cell receptor beta chains originate from one sample sequenced in a study of T cell clones after liver transplantation. Sequencing used immunoSEQ multiplex PCR; TCRdb keeps in-frame clones, though not all of them. The data contain approximately 72,000 clones, roughly nine tenths of them singletons. The sample in question was CD4+ T cells from blood, obtained before liver transplant. Receptors originate from a human donor who received a liver transplant.

The chain recombines TRBV10-3 with TRBJ1-1; 9 nucleotides align to TRBD1. This CDR3 comprises 13 residues. The germline V gene encodes CDR1 ENHRY and CDR2 SYGVKD. The trim removed 9 bases at V and 6 bases at J, leaving 8 bases unmatched. CDR3 amino acids: CAIRGQGNPEAFF. The DNA of the CDR3 is TGTGCCATTAGGGGACAGGGTAATCCTGAAGCTTTCTTT.

The gene calls are TRBV10-3 and TRBJ2-7; 10 nucleotides match TRBD1. This CDR3 has 15 amino acids. Germline V CDR1 and CDR2: ENHRY, SYGVKD. Germline trimming cut 2 bases from V and 3 bases from J; bases unmatched to any gene: 4. CDR3 nucleotides: TGTGCCATCAGTGAGGTAGGACAGGGGGTCTACGAGCAGTACTTC. This codes for CAISEVGQGVYEQYF.

V is TRBV19 and J is TRBJ1-5, with 8 nucleotides matching TRBD1. This CDR3 spans 16 amino acids. CDR1 is LNHDA and CDR2 is SQIVND in the germline V gene (reference sequence). The V gene end was trimmed by 5 bases and the J gene end by 6 bases; junction bases not matched to a gene: 12. As DNA, the CDR3 is TGTGCCAGTAGTTCTTTGGACAGGGAGCTTAGTCAGCCCCAGCATTTT. This gives the protein CASSSLDRELSQPQHF.

The chain has TRBV28 and TRBJ2-6, with TRBD2 matching over 8 bases. Germline V gene lookup returns CDR1 MDHEN and CDR2 SYDVKM. The CDR3 totals 18 residues. Germline trimming cut 6 bases from V and 0 bases from J; bases unmatched to any gene: 10. This chain's CDR3 is CASRPRGLAISGANVLTF. CDR3 nucleotide sequence: TGTGCCAGCAGACCACGCGGACTAGCCATCTCTGGGGCCAACGTCCTGACTTTC.

The genes are TRBV5-1 and TRBJ2-3, with D perhaps TRBD2 (6 bases). The V and J ends lost 3 bases and 4 bases respectively, with 18 bases between them. The CDR3 is made up of 16 amino acids. Per germline, CDR1 SGHRS and CDR2 YFSETQ. The CDR3 DNA is TGCGCCAGCAGCTCCCCTGCGGGGTCGTTGGCAGATACGCAGTATTTT. Its translation: CASSSPAGSLADTQYF. Together with reference TRBV5-1 and TRBJ2-3, the CDR3 gives the full variable domain: KAGVTQTPRYLIKTRGQQVTLSCSPISGHRSVSWYQQTPGQGLQFLFEYFSETQRNKGNFPGRFSGRQFSNSRSEMNVSTLELGDSALYLCASSSPAGSLADTQYFGPGTRLTVL.

The V call is TRBV15, the J call TRBJ2-2, with 11 bases fitting TRBD1. Germline CDR1 reads LNHNV; CDR2 reads YYDKDF (reference sequence). The CDR3 contains 16 residues. V gave up 7 bases and J gave up 4 bases; unmatched junction bases: 8. The CDR3 spells CATKMDRGPITGELFF. In DNA form, the CDR3 reads TGTGCCACCAAAATGGACAGGGGGCCGATCACCGGGGAGCTGTTTTTT.

This clone was seen only a few times. The rearrangement links TRBV5-6 to TRBJ2-7, with TRBD1 matching 8 bases. The germline gives CDR1 SGHDT, CDR2 YYEEEE. V lost 0 bases to trimming and J lost 2 bases; unmatched junction nucleotides: 1. This CDR3 contains 14 residues. The CDR3 sequence is CASSLGDRPYEQYF. CDR3 DNA: TGTGCCAGCAGCTTGGGGGACAGGCCCTACGAGCAGTACTTC.

This chain uses TRBV7-8 with TRBJ1-5; D is ambiguous. Germline V lookup: CDR1 SGHVS, CDR2 FQNEAQ. Between the trimmed V and J ends, which lost 3 bases and 2 bases, there was a span of 11 bases. This CDR3 has 15 amino acids. The CDR3, as DNA: TGTGCCAGCAGCTTTTCCGACGGACGCAATCAGCCCCAGCATTTT. Protein sequence: CASSFSDGRNQPQHF.

The chain carries TRBV27 and TRBJ2-1; 11 nucleotides align to TRBD2. The CDR3 sequence is 14 residues long. Germline assignment: CDR1 MNHEY and CDR2 SMNVEV (reference sequence). V gave up 5 bases and J gave up 9 bases; unmatched junction bases: 6. DNA of the CDR3: TGTGCCAGCAGTGTAGCGGGAGGGACCGGTGAGCAGTTCTTC. Translated, it gives CASSVAGGTGEQFF.

V gene TRBV5-1 combines with J gene TRBJ1-1; tentatively, D is TRBD1 (6 bases). Germline V gene lookup returns CDR1 SGHRS and CDR2 YFSETQ. CDR3 size: 16 residues. The ends were cut back, 3 bases at V and 10 bases at J, with 25 bases in the middle. DNA for the CDR3: TGCGCCAGCAGCTCGGCGGGTTTGGGGGGCCTGGCTACAGCTTTCTTT. Encoded protein: CASSSAGLGGLATAFF.

This clone was counted a few times. The V gene is TRBV14, the J gene TRBJ2-2; the match to TRBD2 covers 8 bases. CDR1 SGHDN and CDR2 FVKESK come from the germline V gene. Trimming at V came to 3 bases and at J to 4 bases, leaving 7 bases not matched to a gene. This CDR3 comprises 16 residues. The chain's CDR3 is CASSQTGGSVTGELFF. The CDR3, as DNA: TGTGCCAGCAGCCAGACGGGAGGGTCCGTCACCGGGGAGCTGTTTTTT.

The chain joins TRBV18 to TRBJ2-3; 10 bases fit TRBD2. The CDR3 consists of 16 residues. V gave up 5 bases and J gave up 4 bases; unmatched junction bases: 9. CDR1 is KGHSH and CDR2 is LQKENI in the germline V gene. CDR3 sequence: CASSALLAGVADTQYF. In DNA, the CDR3 is TGTGCCAGCTCAGCCCTTCTAGCGGGAGTAGCAGATACGCAGTATTTT.

The rearrangement links TRBV7-2 to TRBJ2-4, with TRBD2 identical over 13 bases. Germline V gives CDR1 SGHTA, CDR2 FQGNSA. V trimming: 1 base; J trimming: 3 bases; junction bases outside the gene matches: 6. The CDR3 contains 18 residues. The CDR3 loop reads CASSLVGTSGIGKNIQYF. The DNA of the CDR3 is TGTGCCAGCAGCTTAGTCGGGACTAGCGGGATTGGCAAAAACATTCAGTACTTC. The whole variable domain, remainder taken from reference TRBV7-2 and TRBJ2-4, is GAGVSQSPSNKVTEKGKDVELRCDPISGHTALYWYRQSLGQGLEFLIYFQGNSAPDKSGLPSDRFSAERTGGSVSTLTIQRTQQEDSAVYLCASSLVGTSGIGKNIQYFGAGTRLSVL.

The chain joins TRBV29-1 to TRBJ2-7; TRBD1 matches 8 bases. The trim removed 5 bases at V and 4 bases at J, leaving 10 bases unmatched. CDR1 SQVTM and CDR2 ANQGSEA come from the germline V gene. This CDR3 is 14 amino acids long. CDR3 sequence: CSVRDGTGSYEQYF. The DNA for the CDR3 is TGCAGCGTTCGTGATGGGACAGGTAGTTACGAGCAGTACTTC.